Listed below are T cell receptor beta chains from one sample, sequenced in a study of T cell responses to AZD1222 COVID-19 vaccine. Here immunoSEQ multiplex PCR was the method, and the copy in TCRdb shows in-frame clones only, minus some. Of 150,000 or so clones in the sample, 91% were seen once. Sequencing was performed on peripheral blood, taken on day 0 of AZD1222 vaccination. The receptors were sampled from an adult in good health. Each CDR3 is given with its conserved first and last residue. The D gene is left open where the match is weak. Some rows have no size entry. The others give once, few or many, or a class for an expanded clone.

J | D | size | V | CDR3 | DNA
TRBJ2-1 | TRBD2 | once | TRBV7-2 | CASRWTSGRAGNEQFF | TGTGCCAGCAGGTGGACTAGCGGGAGGGCTGGCAATGAGCAGTTCTTC
TRBJ2-2 | TRBD2 | . | TRBV2 | CASSEGTSITGELFF | TGTGCCAGCAGTGAGGGGACTAGCATCACCGGGGAGCTGTTTTTT
TRBJ2-1 | TRBD2 | . | TRBV27 | CASSLGGVRLASYNEQFF | TGTGCCAGCAGTTTAGGGGGGGTACGACTAGCCTCCTACAATGAGCAGTTCTTC
TRBJ1-6 | . | . | TRBV30 | CAWNGPRNSPLHF | TGTGCCTGGAATGGACCCAGGAATTCACCCCTCCACTTT
TRBJ2-5 | . | . | TRBV6-1 | CASSEMGAGETQYF | TGTGCCAGCAGTGAGATGGGGGCGGGGGAGACCCAGTACTTC
TRBJ1-4 | TRBD1 | . | TRBV2 | CASSEATGGKLFF | TGTGCCAGCAGTGAAGCGACAGGGGGAAAACTGTTTTTT
TRBJ1-5 | . | . | TRBV9 | CASTQSGDSNQPQHF | TGTGCCAGCACCCAGTCAGGGGATAGCAATCAGCCCCAGCATTTT
TRBJ2-1 | . | few | TRBV11-2 | CASSLGLARSSYNEQFF | TGTGCCAGCAGCTTAGGTCTCGCCCGAAGCTCCTACAATGAGCAGTTCTTC
TRBJ2-1 | TRBD2 | . | TRBV6-6 | CASSRGLAGADFYNEQFF | TGTGCCAGCAGTCGCGGACTAGCGGGGGCTGACTTTTACAATGAGCAGTTCTTC
TRBJ1-5 | TRBD1 | . | TRBV6-1 | CASSEWSGGSQPQHF | TGTGCCAGCAGTGAATGGTCAGGGGGTAGTCAGCCCCAGCATTTT
TRBJ2-1 | . | . | TRBV7-9 | CASSKSGAGLRGRNEQFF | TGTGCCAGCAGCAAAAGTGGGGCAGGGCTGAGGGGGAGGAATGAGCAGTTCTTC
TRBJ2-5 | . | . | TRBV6-5 | CASSNGVSQYF | TGTGCCAGCAGTAATGGGGTGTCCCAGTACTTC
TRBJ1-5 | . | . | TRBV9 | CASSGTSNQPQHF | TGTGCCAGCAGCGGGACAAGCAATCAGCCCCAGCATTTT
TRBJ1-2 | . | few | TRBV19 | CASSTGTENYGYTF | TGTGCCAGTAGTACGGGGACGGAAAACTATGGCTACACCTTC